This T cell receptor (beta chain) was documented in a study of blood T cell repertoires in COVID-19. Across the study: Both acute and convalescent COVID-19 samples were obtained from the United States, Italy and Spain. T cells, B-cell-depleted T cells, or PBMCs provided the cDNA or gDNA that served as material.

Original methodology: Reference gene primer amplification in the assay estimated nucleated cell counts. TCRdb's table, derived via immunoSEQ multiplex PCR, lists solely in-frame clones and lacks some. V, J and clone size reflect that table, while D and trimming were determined from the DNA. The sample records approximately 69,000 clones, 81% being singletons. The CDR3 loop spans 10 amino acids. Input material: peripheral blood. This sequence was found in a woman in her 70s with acute or convalescent COVID-19. This chain links TRBV21-1 with TRBJ2-2; the D call in the table, TRBD1, was not verified against the DNA. TRBV21-1 is a pseudogene. The CDR3: CASRQVELFF. The CDR3 nucleotides read TGTGCCAGCAGGCAGGTGGAGCTGTTTTTT.